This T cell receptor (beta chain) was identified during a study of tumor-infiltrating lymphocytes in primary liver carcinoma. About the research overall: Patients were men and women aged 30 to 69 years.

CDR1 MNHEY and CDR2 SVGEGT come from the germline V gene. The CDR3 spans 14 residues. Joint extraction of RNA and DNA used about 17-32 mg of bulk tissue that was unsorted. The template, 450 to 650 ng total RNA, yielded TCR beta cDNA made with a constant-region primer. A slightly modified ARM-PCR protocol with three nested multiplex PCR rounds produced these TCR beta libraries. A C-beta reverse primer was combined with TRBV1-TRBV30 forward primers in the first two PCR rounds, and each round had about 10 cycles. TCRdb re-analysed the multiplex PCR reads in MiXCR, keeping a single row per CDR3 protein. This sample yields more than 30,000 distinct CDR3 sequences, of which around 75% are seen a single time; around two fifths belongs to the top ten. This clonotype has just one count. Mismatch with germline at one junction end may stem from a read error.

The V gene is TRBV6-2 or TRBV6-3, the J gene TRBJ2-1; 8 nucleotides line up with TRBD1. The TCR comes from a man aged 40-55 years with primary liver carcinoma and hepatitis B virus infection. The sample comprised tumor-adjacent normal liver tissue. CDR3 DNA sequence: TGTGTCAGCAGTTACTTTACGCAGGGACAGGTACCGTTCTTC. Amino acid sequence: CVSSYFTQGQVPFF.